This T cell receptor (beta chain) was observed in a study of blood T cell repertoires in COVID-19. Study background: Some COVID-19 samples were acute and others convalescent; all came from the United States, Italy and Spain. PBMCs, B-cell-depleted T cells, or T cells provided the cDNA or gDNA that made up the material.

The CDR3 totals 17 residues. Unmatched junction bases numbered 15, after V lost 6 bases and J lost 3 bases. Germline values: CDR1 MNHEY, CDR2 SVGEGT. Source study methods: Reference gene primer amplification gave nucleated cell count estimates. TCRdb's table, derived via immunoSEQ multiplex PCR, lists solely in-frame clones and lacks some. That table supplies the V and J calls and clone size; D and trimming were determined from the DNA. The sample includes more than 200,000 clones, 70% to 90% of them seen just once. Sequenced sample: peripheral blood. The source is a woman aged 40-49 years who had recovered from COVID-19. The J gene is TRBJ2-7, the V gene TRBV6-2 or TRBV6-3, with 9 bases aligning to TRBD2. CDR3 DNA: TGTGCCAGCAGCCAAGCCGGTGGGACTAGCCAAGTCTACGAGCAGTACTTC. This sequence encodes CASSQAGGTSQVYEQYF.